The 10 T cell receptor beta chains below were found in one sample sequenced in a study of sequential checkpoint blockade in melanoma. Treatment indicated: randomized to nivolumab then ipilimumab (arm A) or the reverse (arm B). Repertoires were generated with immunoSEQ multiplex PCR, while TCRdb's copy carries only in-frame clones and drops some. The sample has about 13,000 clones; approximately 78% are singletons. The sequencing used CD8+ T cells sorted from blood (inferred from file names), collected from a patient given nivolumab and ipilimumab in sequence. These TCRs come from a human donor with melanoma.

The rearrangement links TRBV7-9 to TRBJ2-2; the D gene is possibly TRBD1 (6 bases). This CDR3 region has 17 residues. Germline CDR1 reads SEHNR; CDR2 reads FQNEAQ (reference sequence). The V end was cut by 1 base, the J end by 1 base, with 13 bases between. This chain's CDR3 is CASSLVTGQMNTGELFF. CDR3 DNA sequence: TGTGCCAGCAGCTTAGTGACGGGACAAATGAACACCGGGGAGCTGTTTTTT.

V and J are TRBV5-1 and TRBJ2-7, with D possibly matching TRBD1 (6 bases). The CDR3 spans 16 residues. Trimming removed 2 bases from V and 0 bases from J, with 15 bases in between. Germline V CDR1 and CDR2: SGHRS, YFSETQ. The CDR3 nucleotides read TGCGCCAGCAGCTTCCGCACCCAGGGGACCTCCTACGAGCAGTACTTC. Its protein product is CASSFRTQGTSYEQYF.

This clone has just a few counts. The chain joins TRBV9 to TRBJ2-3; D is possibly TRBD1 (6 bases). Germline lookup yields CDR1 SGDLS and CDR2 YYNGEE. Trimming removed 0 bases at V and 6 bases at J, with 14 bases between. This CDR3 has 15 residues. Here the CDR3 reads CASSVEGQKRDTQYF. CDR3 DNA: TGTGCCAGCAGCGTAGAAGGACAGAAGAGGGATACGCAGTATTTT.

V usage is TRBV7-6 and J usage is TRBJ2-3, with 7 bases aligning to TRBD2. V lost 5 bases, J lost 1 base, and 9 bases stayed unmatched. The CDR3 has 16 residues. The germline V gene has CDR1 SGHVS and CDR2 FNYEAQ. As DNA, the CDR3 is TGTGCCAGCAGCCCCGGGGGGATCCCGGGCACAGATACGCAGTATTTT. Its translation is CASSPGGIPGTDTQYF.

The V gene is TRBV5-5, the J gene TRBJ2-7, with 12 bases aligning to TRBD2. V trimming: 4 bases; J trimming: 4 bases; junction bases outside the gene matches: 12. CDR1 SGHKS and CDR2 YYEKEE come from the germline V gene (reference sequence). This CDR3 has 17 amino acids. DNA for the CDR3: TGTGCCAGCAGCCAAGATGAAACCACTAGCGGGGGGTACGAGCAGTACTTC. As protein: CASSQDETTSGGYEQYF.

The V and J genes are TRBV9 and TRBJ2-3, with 7 bases fitting TRBD2. V was clipped by 0 bases and J by 6 bases; unmatched bases: 13. From germline, CDR1 is SGDLS and CDR2 YYNGEE. The CDR3 has 17 amino acids. CDR3: CASSVDGRGRLRDTQYF. DNA of the CDR3: TGTGCCAGCAGCGTAGACGGTCGCGGGAGATTGAGGGATACGCAGTATTTT.

The chain joins TRBV5-1 to TRBJ2-5, with D possibly TRBD1 on 6 matching bases. The assigned J gene may be wrong: the sequence end matches TRBJ2-7 better. Germline V lookup: CDR1 SGHRS, CDR2 YFSETQ. This CDR3 has 14 amino acids. CDR3 loop: CASSFEGVRYEQYF. The CDR3, as DNA: TGCGCCAGCAGCTTTGAGGGGGTAAGATACGAGCAGTACTTC.

The V call is TRBV10-2, the J call TRBJ2-7; a possible D gene is TRBD1 (5 bases). Trimming left V 3 bases short and J 5 bases short, with 14 bases between. The V gene's germline CDR1 is WSHSY and CDR2 SAAADI. The CDR3 covers 14 residues. Written as DNA, the CDR3 is TGCGCCAGCAGTGATACAGGAACTGGACACGAGCAGTACTTC. It codes for CASSDTGTGHEQYF.

This clone was seen a few times. Other nucleotide sequences from this sample produce the same CDR3. V and J are TRBV7-8 and TRBJ1-2, with 8 bases aligning to TRBD1. This CDR3 has 13 amino acids. Germline V CDR1 and CDR2: SGHVS, FQNEAQ. V shed 3 bases, J shed 4 bases, and the junction held 1 base outside the gene matches. CDR3: CASSLGTGYGYTF. CDR3 coding DNA: TGTGCCAGCAGCTTGGGGACAGGCTATGGCTACACCTTC.

CDR3 sequence (DNA): TGTGCCAGCAGTTCCGGGACTGTTTTCTACGAGCAGTACTTC. Translating gives CASSSGTVFYEQYF. J is TRBJ2-7 and V is TRBV6-1, with D possibly being TRBD2 (6 bases). CDR1 MNHNS and CDR2 SASEGT come from the germline V gene. CDR3 length equals 14 residues. Trimming took off 5 bases at V and 3 bases at J, with 14 bases between the two ends.